Described below is a single T cell receptor beta chain sequence and its context. Repertoires were generated with immunoSEQ multiplex PCR, while TCRdb's copy carries only in-frame clones and drops some. The table shows 340,000 or so clones, with nearly 95% occurring only once. The record originates from a study of brain T cells in children with intractable seizures. Time point: blood from clinic visit 5 months post-surgery; TSC patient then seizure free. Only cases whose brain tissue showed the highest T cell transcript signatures were sequenced. The length of the CDR3 is 18 residues. Trimming at V came to 2 bases and at J to 3 bases, leaving 9 bases not matched to a gene. Germline CDR1 is PRHDT and CDR2 is FYEKMQ (reference sequence).

This receptor was identified in a boy in the first two years of life with tuberous sclerosis and intractable seizures. The rearrangement uses TRBV13 and TRBJ2-2; 10 positions match TRBD2. The specimen comprised peripheral blood, sampled roughly 5 months after surgery. CDR3 region: CASSLFSGGASDTGELFF. The CDR3 DNA reads as TGTGCCAGCAGCTTATTCAGCGGGGGGGCGTCGGACACCGGGGAGCTGTTTTTT.